A single sample is the source of the 22 T cell receptor beta chains below, sequenced in a study of blood T cell repertoires in COVID-19. Assay used: immunoSEQ multiplex PCR; TCRdb lists only in-frame clones, some missing. The sample consists of about 170,000 clones, approximately 77% of them appearing once. Sequenced material: peripheral blood. These receptors were taken from a woman aged 80 or over with active or convalescent COVID-19.

The chain joins TRBV5-1 to TRBJ1-1; no clear D. Trimming pared 1 base from V and 0 bases from J, leaving 7 bases between. The CDR3 extends over 14 amino acids. The V gene's germline CDR1 is SGHRS and CDR2 YFSETQ. This CDR3 is CASSLTDMNTEAFF. CDR3 in DNA: TGCGCCAGCAGCTTGACAGACATGAACACTGAAGCTTTCTTT.

This rearrangement joins TRBV28 to TRBJ1-2; D is possibly TRBD1 (5 bases). The CDR3 contains 13 residues. Trimming shortened V by 6 bases and J by 7 bases, and 15 bases separated the two germline ends. Germline lookup yields CDR1 MDHEN and CDR2 SYDVKM. The CDR3 DNA reads as TGTGCCAGCAGCCTCTGGGGGGTGGGTGGCTACACCTTC. This codes for CASSLWGVGGYTF.

The chain combines TRBV5-1 with TRBJ1-5; TRBD1 matches 8 bases. The CDR3 consists of 17 residues. Germline V lookup: CDR1 SGHRS, CDR2 YFSETQ. V shed 4 bases, J shed 4 bases, and the junction held 13 bases outside the gene matches. The CDR3 DNA follows: TGCGCCAGCAGCCCGGGCACCGGGACAGGTTATAATCAGCCCCAGCATTTT. It is translated as CASSPGTGTGYNQPQHF.

Written as DNA, the CDR3 is TGTGCCAGCAGCCCGGGACTAGCGGGAACAGATACGCAGTATTTT. The encoded protein is CASSPGLAGTDTQYF. This sequence joins TRBV5-6 and TRBJ2-3, with TRBD2 matching 13 bases. CDR1 and CDR2 from the germline V gene are SGHDT and YYEEEE. This CDR3 is 15 amino acids long. The V gene end was trimmed by 4 bases and the J gene end by 3 bases; junction bases not matched to a gene: 2.

This clone was detected a few times. The rearrangement joins TRBV2 to TRBJ1-1; D might be TRBD1 (5 bases). This CDR3 has 15 amino acids. Germline V gives CDR1 SNHLY, CDR2 FYNNEI. V was clipped by 7 bases and J by 5 bases, with 20 bases between them. The CDR3 here is CASKQEGLEGTEAFF. The CDR3 DNA reads as TGTGCCAGCAAACAGGAGGGGCTGGAGGGTACTGAAGCTTTCTTT.

The chain carries TRBV7-9 and TRBJ2-1, with 8 bases fitting TRBD2. The CDR3 loop spans 15 amino acids. V shed 3 bases and J 9 bases; nucleotides not matched to a gene: 10. The germline CDR1 and CDR2 sequences are SEHNR and FQNEAQ (reference sequence). The CDR3 region has the DNA TGTGCCAGCAGCTTCCCAAGCGGGAGAGCATTTGAGCAGTTCTTC. This encodes CASSFPSGRAFEQFF.

The chain couples TRBV19 to TRBJ2-5; 7 bases line up with TRBD1. V gave up 4 bases and J gave up 4 bases; unmatched junction bases: 3. Germline CDR1 and CDR2: LNHDA and SQIVND (reference sequence). The CDR3 runs 13 residues. The DNA of the CDR3 is TGTGCCAGTAGTAGGGGACAGCGAGAGACCCAGTACTTC. It codes for CASSRGQRETQYF.

The chain joins TRBV7-2 to TRBJ2-7; TRBD2 matches 9 bases. The junction had 12 bases not matched to a gene; V was cut back by 5 bases and J by 4 bases. Germline values: CDR1 SGHTA, CDR2 FQGNSA. This CDR3 is 16 amino acids long. The CDR3 loop reads CASSPRWGSGSYEQYF. CDR3 in DNA: TGTGCCAGCAGCCCCCGCTGGGGTAGCGGGAGTTACGAGCAGTACTTC. Filled out from reference TRBV7-2 and TRBJ2-7, the complete variable domain reads GAGVSQSPSNKVTEKGKDVELRCDPISGHTALYWYRQSLGQGLEFLIYFQGNSAPDKSGLPSDRFSAERTGGSVSTLTIQRTQQEDSAVYLCASSPRWGSGSYEQYFGPGTRLTVT.

This clone was seen a handful of times. CDR3 amino acids: CASSFAGDENTIYF. The CDR3 DNA reads as TGCGCCAGCAGCTTCGCAGGGGACGAAAACACCATATATTTT. The V gene is TRBV5-1, the J gene TRBJ1-3, with a weak D call TRBD1 (6 bases). Between the trimmed V and J ends, which lost 2 bases and 6 bases, there was a span of 12 bases. The CDR3 extends over 14 amino acids. Per the germline V gene, CDR1 is SGHRS and CDR2 is YFSETQ.

This chain uses TRBV6-5 with TRBJ2-7, with D maybe TRBD1 (6 bases). Trimming took 8 bases from V and 3 from J, leaving 14 bases between them. This CDR3 contains 13 residues. CDR1 is MNHEY and CDR2 is SVGAGI in the germline V gene. The CDR3: CASALETGYEQYF. As DNA, the CDR3 is TGTGCCAGCGCCTTAGAGACAGGCTACGAGCAGTACTTC.

This chain connects TRBV3-1 (or the pseudogene TRBV3-2) to TRBJ1-5; the match to TRBD1 covers 8 bases. In germline, CDR1 is LGHDT, CDR2 YNNKEL (reference sequence). V shed 4 bases and J 3 bases; nucleotides not matched to a gene: 5. The CDR3 runs to 15 residues. CDR3 nucleotide sequence: TGTGCCAGCAGCCGGGGACAGGTGAACAATCAGCCCCAGCATTTT. This encodes CASSRGQVNNQPQHF.

The chain recombines TRBV5-1 with TRBJ1-5, with a possible D match to TRBD1 (5 bases). V lost 4 bases, J lost 7 bases, and 15 bases lay in between. The germline CDR1 and CDR2 sequences are SGHRS and YFSETQ. The CDR3 length is 14 residues. The CDR3: CASSPGQGEQPQHF. CDR3 bases: TGCGCCAGCAGCCCCGGACAAGGGGAACAGCCCCAGCATTTT.

This chain links TRBV19 with TRBJ2-1; no reliable D call. The CDR3 is 15 residues long. Between the trimmed V and J ends, which lost 1 base and 8 bases, there was a span of 15 bases. Germline V lookup: CDR1 LNHDA, CDR2 SQIVND (reference sequence). The CDR3 bases are TGTGCCAGTAGTATAGGGCTCATTTCCCCCGATGAGCAGTTCTTC. The encoded protein is CASSIGLISPDEQFF.

The J gene is TRBJ2-2, the V gene TRBV7-6; 7 bases are a match to TRBD2. The CDR3 has 16 amino acids. The ends lost 1 base at V and 1 base at J; junction bases unmatched: 3. Germline CDR1 reads SGHVS; CDR2 reads FNYEAQ. The CDR3 DNA is TGTGCCAGCAGCTTAGTCTCTAGCGGGAACACCGGGGAGCTGTTTTTT. This sequence encodes CASSLVSSGNTGELFF.

This clone showed up just once. The rearrangement joins TRBV4-1 to TRBJ2-1, with D possibly matching TRBD2 (6 bases). The CDR3 length is 19 residues. Trimming left V 2 bases short and J 5 bases short, with 25 bases between. Germline V lookup: CDR1 MGHRA, CDR2 YSYEKL. The CDR3 loop reads CASSQSRSGGPWGNNEQFF. The CDR3 DNA reads TGCGCCAGCAGCCAAAGTCGATCCGGAGGGCCCTGGGGAAACAATGAGCAGTTCTTC.

The chain carries TRBV7-9 and TRBJ2-7; 13 nucleotides align to TRBD2. The junction had 13 bases not matched to a gene; V was cut back by 1 base and J by 10 bases. The CDR3 covers 17 residues. Germline lookup yields CDR1 SEHNR and CDR2 FQNEAQ (reference sequence). The CDR3 region has the DNA TGTGCCAGCAGCTTAGGGACCAACCAGGGACTAGCGGGACCTCAGTACTTC. This codes for CASSLGTNQGLAGPQYF. The variable domain in full, completed from reference TRBV7-9 and TRBJ2-7, reads DTGVSQNPRHKITKRGQNVTFRCDPISEHNRLYWYRQTLGQGPEFLTYFQNEAQLEKSRLLSDRFSAERPKGSFSTLEIQRTEQGDSAMYLCASSLGTNQGLAGPQYFGPGTRLTVT.

The chain employs TRBV23-1 and TRBJ1-5; 10 bases are a match to TRBD1. TRBV23-1 is marked as an open reading frame, function uncertain. This CDR3 has 14 amino acids. V was clipped by 7 bases and J by 3 bases; unmatched bases: 3. CDR3 loop: CASKGTGVNQPQHF. CDR3 coding DNA: TGCGCCAGCAAAGGGACAGGGGTCAATCAGCCCCAGCATTTT.

The chain uses TRBV7-9 and TRBJ2-1; 8 positions match TRBD1. This CDR3 spans 13 amino acids. V lost 10 bases to trimming and J lost 0 bases; unmatched junction nucleotides: 2. The germline CDR1 and CDR2 sequences are SEHNR and FQNEAQ (reference sequence). CDR3 DNA: TGTGCCACCACAGGGGGCTCCTACAATGAGCAGTTCTTC. Translation: CATTGGSYNEQFF.

A few counts support this clone. The V gene is TRBV5-1, the J gene TRBJ1-2, with 9 bases aligning to TRBD1. CDR3 length equals 15 residues. Trimming at V came to 3 bases and at J to 0 bases, leaving 3 bases not matched to a gene. Germline CDR1 SGHRS, CDR2 YFSETQ. The CDR3 coding sequence is TGCGCCAGCAGCTGGACAGGGGATACTAACTATGGCTACACCTTC. Translated: CASSWTGDTNYGYTF.

The chain recombines TRBV15 with TRBJ1-1, with D maybe TRBD1 (5 bases). Trimming took off 1 base at V and 5 bases at J, with 14 bases between the two ends. CDR1 LNHNV and CDR2 YYDKDF come from the germline V gene (reference sequence). The CDR3 spans 15 residues. CDR3 coding DNA: TGTGCCACCAGCAGAGGCAGGGCATTCGCGACTGAAGCTTTCTTT. Protein sequence: CATSRGRAFATEAFF.

V and J are TRBV5-1 and TRBJ2-7, with 9 bases lining up with TRBD2. This CDR3 contains 14 residues. V dropped 6 bases and J dropped 2; count of bases not matched to a gene: 6. Germline V gene sequence: CDR1 SGHRS, CDR2 YFSETQ. The CDR3 sequence: CASKRASGAYEQYF. In DNA form, the CDR3 reads TGCGCCAGCAAAAGGGCTAGCGGGGCCTACGAGCAGTACTTC.

The CDR3 DNA reads TGTGCCAGCAGCCAAGCGGCGGGGTATGAAGCTTTCTTT. The encoded protein is CASSQAAGYEAFF. The V call is TRBV3-1 (or the pseudogene TRBV3-2), the J call TRBJ1-1; D gene ambiguous. V was cut by 1 base and J by 7 bases, with 10 bases left in between. The CDR3 totals 13 residues. Per germline, CDR1 LGHDT and CDR2 YNNKEL (reference sequence).